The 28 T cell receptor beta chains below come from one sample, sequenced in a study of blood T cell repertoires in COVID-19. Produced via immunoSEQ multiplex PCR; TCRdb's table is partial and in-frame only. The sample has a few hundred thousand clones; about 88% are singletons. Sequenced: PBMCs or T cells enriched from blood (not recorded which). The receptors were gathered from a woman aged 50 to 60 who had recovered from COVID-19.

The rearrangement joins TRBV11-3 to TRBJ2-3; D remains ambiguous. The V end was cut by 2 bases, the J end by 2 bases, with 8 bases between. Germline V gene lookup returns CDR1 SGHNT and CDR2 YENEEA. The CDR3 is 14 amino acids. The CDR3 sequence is CASSLYSYTDTQYF. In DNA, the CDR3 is TGTGCCAGCAGCTTATACAGCTACACAGATACGCAGTATTTT.

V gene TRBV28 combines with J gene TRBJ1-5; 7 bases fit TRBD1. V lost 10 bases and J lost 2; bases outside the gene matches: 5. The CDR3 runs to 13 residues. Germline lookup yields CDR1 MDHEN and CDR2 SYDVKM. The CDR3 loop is CATIGQGNQPQHF. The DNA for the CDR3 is TGTGCCACCATCGGACAGGGCAATCAGCCCCAGCATTTT.

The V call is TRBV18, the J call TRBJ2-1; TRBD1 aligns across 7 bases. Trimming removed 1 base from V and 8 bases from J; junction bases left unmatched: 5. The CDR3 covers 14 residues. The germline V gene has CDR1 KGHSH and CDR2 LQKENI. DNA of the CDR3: TGTGCCAGCTCACCACGCGACAGGGACCATGAGCAGTTCTTC. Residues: CASSPRDRDHEQFF.

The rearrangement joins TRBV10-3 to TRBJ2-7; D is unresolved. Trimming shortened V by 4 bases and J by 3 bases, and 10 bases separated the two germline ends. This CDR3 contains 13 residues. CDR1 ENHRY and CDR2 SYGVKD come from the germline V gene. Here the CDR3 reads CAISVLAGYEQYF. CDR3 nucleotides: TGTGCCATCAGTGTATTGGCAGGCTACGAGCAGTACTTC.

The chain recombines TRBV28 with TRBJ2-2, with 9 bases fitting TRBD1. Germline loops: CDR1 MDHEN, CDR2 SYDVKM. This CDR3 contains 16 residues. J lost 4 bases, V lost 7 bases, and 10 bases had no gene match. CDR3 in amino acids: CASKAGGQGSTGELFF. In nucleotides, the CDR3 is TGTGCCAGCAAGGCAGGGGGACAGGGTTCCACCGGGGAGCTGTTTTTT.

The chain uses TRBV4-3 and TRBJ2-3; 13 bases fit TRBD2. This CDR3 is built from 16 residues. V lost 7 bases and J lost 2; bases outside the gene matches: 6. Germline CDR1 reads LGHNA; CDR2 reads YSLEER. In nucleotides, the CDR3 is TGCGCCAGCAAGTTGGGACTAGCGGGACCCACAGATACGCAGTATTTT. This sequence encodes CASKLGLAGPTDTQYF.

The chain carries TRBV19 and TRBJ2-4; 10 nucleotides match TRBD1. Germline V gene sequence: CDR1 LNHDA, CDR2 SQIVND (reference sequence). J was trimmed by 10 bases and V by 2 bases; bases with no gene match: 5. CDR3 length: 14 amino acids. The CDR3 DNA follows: TGTGCCAGTAGTATAAAAGGGACAGGGGTGATTCAGTACTTC. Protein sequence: CASSIKGTGVIQYF.

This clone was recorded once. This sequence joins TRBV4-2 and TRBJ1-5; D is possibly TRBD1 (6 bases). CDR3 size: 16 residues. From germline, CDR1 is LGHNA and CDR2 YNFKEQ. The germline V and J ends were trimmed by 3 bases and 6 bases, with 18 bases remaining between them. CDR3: CASSQWDGGGSQPQHF. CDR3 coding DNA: TGTGCCAGCAGCCAGTGGGATGGGGGCGGGAGTCAGCCCCAGCATTTT.

CDR3 nucleotides: TGTGCCAGCAGCTTGGACAGGGGTTTAGGTCAGCCCCAGCATTTT. Amino acid sequence: CASSLDRGLGQPQHF. This chain joins TRBV5-4 and TRBJ1-5, with 7 nucleotides matching TRBD1. Germline lookup yields CDR1 SGHNT and CDR2 YYREEE (reference sequence). V dropped 0 bases and J dropped 6; count of bases not matched to a gene: 6. CDR3 length equals 15 residues.

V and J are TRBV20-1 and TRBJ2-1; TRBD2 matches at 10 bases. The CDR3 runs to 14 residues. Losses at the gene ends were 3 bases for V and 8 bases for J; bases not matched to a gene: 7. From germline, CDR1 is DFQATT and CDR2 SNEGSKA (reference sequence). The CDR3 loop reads CSASPSGRGDEQFF. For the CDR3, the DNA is TGCAGTGCTAGTCCCAGCGGGAGGGGCGATGAGCAGTTCTTC.

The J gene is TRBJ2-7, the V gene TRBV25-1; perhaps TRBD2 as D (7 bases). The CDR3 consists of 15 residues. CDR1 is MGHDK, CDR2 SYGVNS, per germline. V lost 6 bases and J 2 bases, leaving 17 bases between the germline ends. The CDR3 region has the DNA TGTGCCAGCAGCCCGGACCGGGGGGCGACCTACGAGCAGTACTTC. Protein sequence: CASSPDRGATYEQYF.

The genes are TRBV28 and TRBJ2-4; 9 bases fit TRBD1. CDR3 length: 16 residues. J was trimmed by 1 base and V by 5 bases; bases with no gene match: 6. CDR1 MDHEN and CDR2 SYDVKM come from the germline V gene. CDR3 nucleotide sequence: TGTGCCAGCAGTCTAAGGACAGGGGTGGCCAAAAACATTCAGTACTTC. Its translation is CASSLRTGVAKNIQYF.

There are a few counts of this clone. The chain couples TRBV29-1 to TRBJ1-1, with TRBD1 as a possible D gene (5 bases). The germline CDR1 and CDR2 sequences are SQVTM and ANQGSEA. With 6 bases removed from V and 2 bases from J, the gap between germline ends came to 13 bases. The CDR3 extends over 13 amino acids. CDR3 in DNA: TGCAGCGTGCGAAGGGGCAGTAACACTGAAGCTTTCTTT. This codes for CSVRRGSNTEAFF.

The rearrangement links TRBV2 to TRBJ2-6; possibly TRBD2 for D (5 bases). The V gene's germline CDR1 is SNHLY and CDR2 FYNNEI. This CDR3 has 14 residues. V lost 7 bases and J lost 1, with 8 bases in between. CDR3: CASKSGSGANVLTF. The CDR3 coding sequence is TGTGCCAGCAAATCGGGGTCTGGGGCCAACGTCCTGACTTTC.

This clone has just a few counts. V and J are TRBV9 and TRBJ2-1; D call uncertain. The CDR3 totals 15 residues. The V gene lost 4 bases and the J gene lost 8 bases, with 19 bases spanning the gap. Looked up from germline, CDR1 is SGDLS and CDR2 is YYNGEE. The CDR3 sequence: CASSPSPTQNDEQFF. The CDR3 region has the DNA TGTGCCAGCAGCCCCTCCCCTACCCAAAACGATGAGCAGTTCTTC.

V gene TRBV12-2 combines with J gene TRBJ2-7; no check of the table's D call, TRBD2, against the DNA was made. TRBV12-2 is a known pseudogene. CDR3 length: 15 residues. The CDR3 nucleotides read TGTGCAAGTCGCTCGCCTAGCGGGAGTGGCTACGAGCAGTACTTC. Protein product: CASRSPSGSGYEQYF.

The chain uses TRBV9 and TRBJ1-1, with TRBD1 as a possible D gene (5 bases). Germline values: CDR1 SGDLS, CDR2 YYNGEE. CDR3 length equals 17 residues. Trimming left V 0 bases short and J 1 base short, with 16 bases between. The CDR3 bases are TGTGCCAGCAGCGTAGTCCCCCGCGGGGGGAAGAACACTGAAGCTTTCTTT. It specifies CASSVVPRGGKNTEAFF.

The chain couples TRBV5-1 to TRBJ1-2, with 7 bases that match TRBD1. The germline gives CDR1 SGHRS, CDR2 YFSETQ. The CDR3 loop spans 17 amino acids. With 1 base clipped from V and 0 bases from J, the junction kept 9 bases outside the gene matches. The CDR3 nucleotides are TGCGCCAGCAGCTTGAACGGACAGGAGCCTTCTAACTATGGCTACACCTTC. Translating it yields CASSLNGQEPSNYGYTF.

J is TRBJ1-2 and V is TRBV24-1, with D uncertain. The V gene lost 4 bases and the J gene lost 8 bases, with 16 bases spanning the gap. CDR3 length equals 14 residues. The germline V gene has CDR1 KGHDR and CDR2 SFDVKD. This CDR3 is CATSDPPRDEGYTF. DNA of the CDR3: TGTGCCACCAGTGACCCCCCCCGGGATGAGGGCTACACCTTC.

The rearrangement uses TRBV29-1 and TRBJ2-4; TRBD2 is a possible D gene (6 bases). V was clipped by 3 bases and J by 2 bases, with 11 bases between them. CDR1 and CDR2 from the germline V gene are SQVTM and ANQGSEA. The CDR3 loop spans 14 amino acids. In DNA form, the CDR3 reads TGCAGCGTTGAGGTCGGGGGATCCAAAAACATTCAGTACTTC. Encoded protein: CSVEVGGSKNIQYF.

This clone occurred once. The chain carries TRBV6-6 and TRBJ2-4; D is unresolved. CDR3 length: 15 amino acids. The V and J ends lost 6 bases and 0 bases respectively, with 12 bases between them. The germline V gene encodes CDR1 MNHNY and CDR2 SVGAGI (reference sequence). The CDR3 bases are TGTGCCAGCAGGACCATTCGGGTAGCCAAAAACATTCAGTACTTC. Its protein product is CASRTIRVAKNIQYF.

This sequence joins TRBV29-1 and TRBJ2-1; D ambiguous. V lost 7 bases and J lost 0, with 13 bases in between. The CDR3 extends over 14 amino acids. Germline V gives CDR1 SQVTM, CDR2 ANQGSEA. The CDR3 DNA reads TGCAGCGGCATACAGTTCAGCTCCTACAATGAGCAGTTCTTC. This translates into CSGIQFSSYNEQFF.

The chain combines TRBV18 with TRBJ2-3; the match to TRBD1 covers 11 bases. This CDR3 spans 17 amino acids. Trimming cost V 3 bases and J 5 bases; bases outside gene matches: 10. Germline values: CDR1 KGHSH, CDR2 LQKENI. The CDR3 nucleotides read TGTGCCAGCTCACCGACCTTTGGGACAGGGGGTCTAGATACGCAGTATTTT. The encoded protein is CASSPTFGTGGLDTQYF.

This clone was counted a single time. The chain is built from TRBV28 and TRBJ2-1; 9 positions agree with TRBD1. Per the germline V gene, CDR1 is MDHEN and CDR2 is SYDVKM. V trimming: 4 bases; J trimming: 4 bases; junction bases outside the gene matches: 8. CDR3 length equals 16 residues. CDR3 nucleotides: TGTGCCAGCAGTTCGTTGGGGACAGGGTTATACAATGAGCAGTTCTTC. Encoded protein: CASSSLGTGLYNEQFF.

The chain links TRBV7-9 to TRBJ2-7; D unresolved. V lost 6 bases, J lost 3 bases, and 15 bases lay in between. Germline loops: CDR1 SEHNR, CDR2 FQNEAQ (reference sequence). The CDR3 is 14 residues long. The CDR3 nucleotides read TGTGCCAGCAGTTTAAACGCCGAGGTCTACGAGCAGTACTTC. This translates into CASSLNAEVYEQYF.

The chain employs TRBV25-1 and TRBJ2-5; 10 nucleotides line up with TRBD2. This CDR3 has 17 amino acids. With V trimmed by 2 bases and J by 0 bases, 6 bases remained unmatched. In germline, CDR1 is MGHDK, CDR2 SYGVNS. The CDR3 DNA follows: TGTGCCAGCAGTGAACTCCTACTAGCGGGGTACCAAGAGACCCAGTACTTC. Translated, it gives CASSELLLAGYQETQYF.

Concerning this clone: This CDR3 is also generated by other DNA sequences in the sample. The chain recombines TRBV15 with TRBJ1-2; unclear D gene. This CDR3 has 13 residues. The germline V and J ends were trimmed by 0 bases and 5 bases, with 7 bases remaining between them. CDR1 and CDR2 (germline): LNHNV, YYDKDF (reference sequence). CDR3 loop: CATSRDSTYGYTF. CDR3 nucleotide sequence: TGTGCCACCAGCAGAGATTCTACTTATGGCTACACCTTC.

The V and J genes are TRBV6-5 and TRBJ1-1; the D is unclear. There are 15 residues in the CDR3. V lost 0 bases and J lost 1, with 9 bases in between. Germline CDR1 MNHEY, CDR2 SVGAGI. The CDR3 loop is CASSYSLGRNTEAFF. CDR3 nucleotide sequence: TGTGCCAGCAGTTACTCCCTGGGCAGGAACACTGAAGCTTTCTTT.